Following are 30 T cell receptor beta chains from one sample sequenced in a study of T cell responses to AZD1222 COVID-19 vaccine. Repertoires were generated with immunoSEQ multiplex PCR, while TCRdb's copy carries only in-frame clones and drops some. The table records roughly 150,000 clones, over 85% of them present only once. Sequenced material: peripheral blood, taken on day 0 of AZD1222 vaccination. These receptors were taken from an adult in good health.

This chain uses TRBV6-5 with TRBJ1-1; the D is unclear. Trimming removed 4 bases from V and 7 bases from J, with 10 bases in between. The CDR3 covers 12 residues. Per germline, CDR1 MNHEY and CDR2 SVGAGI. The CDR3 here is CASSSPMGEAFF. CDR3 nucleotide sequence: TGTGCCAGCAGTTCCCCCATGGGTGAAGCTTTCTTT.

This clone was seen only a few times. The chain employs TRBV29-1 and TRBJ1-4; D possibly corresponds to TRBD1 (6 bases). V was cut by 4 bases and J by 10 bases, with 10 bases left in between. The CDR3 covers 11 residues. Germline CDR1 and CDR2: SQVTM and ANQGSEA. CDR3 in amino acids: CSVGGAGKLFF. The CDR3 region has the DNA TGCAGCGTTGGGGGGGCCGGAAAACTGTTTTTT.

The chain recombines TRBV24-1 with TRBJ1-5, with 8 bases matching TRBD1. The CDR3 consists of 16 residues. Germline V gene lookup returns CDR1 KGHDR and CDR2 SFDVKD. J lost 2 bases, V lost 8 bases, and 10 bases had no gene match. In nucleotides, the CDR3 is TGTGCCACCATAGGGACAGGCCCCCGCGGCAATCAGCCCCAGCATTTT. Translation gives CATIGTGPRGNQPQHF.

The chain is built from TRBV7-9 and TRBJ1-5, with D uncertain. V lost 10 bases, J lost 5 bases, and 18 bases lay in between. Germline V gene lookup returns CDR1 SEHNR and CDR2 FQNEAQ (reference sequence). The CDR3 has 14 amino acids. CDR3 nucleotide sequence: TGTGCCATATCGATGGCGGGAGGGTATCAGCCCCAGCATTTT. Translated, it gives CAISMAGGYQPQHF.

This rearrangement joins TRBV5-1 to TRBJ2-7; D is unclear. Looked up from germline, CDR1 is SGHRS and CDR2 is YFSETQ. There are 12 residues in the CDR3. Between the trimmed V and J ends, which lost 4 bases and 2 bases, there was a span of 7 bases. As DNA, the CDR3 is TGCGCCAGCAGCCCGGAGACCTACGAGCAGTACTTC. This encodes CASSPETYEQYF.

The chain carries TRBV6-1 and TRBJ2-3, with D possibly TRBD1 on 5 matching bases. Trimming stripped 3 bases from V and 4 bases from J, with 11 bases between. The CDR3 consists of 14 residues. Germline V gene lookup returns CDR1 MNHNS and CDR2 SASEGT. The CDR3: CASSEGLGPDTQYF. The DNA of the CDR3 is TGTGCCAGCAGTGAGGGTCTGGGGCCAGATACGCAGTATTTT.

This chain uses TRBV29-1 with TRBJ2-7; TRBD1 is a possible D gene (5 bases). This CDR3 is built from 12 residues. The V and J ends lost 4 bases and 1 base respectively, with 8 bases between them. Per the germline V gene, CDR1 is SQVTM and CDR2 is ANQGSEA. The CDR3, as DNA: TGCAGCGTTGTCAAGGGGTCCTACGAGCAGTACTTC. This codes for CSVVKGSYEQYF.

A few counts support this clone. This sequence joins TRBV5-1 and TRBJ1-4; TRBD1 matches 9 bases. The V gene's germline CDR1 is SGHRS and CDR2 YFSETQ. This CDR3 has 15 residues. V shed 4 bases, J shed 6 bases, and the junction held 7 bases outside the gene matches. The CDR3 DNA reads TGCGCCAGCAGCCCCCAACAGGGGGCGCATGAAAAACTGTTTTTT. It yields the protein CASSPQQGAHEKLFF.

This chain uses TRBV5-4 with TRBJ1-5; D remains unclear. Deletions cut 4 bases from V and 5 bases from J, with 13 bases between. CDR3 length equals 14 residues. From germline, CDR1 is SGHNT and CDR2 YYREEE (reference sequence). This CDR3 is CASSHGPTDQPQHF. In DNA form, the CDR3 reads TGTGCCAGCAGCCATGGGCCCACCGATCAGCCCCAGCATTTT.

The CDR3 loop is CASSLGSGSTSGNTIYF. In DNA form, the CDR3 reads TGTGCCAGCAGCCTAGGGTCGGGTTCGACCTCTGGAAACACCATATATTTT. The chain has TRBV7-9 and TRBJ1-3, with D unclear. The CDR3 contains 17 residues. The ends were cut back, 5 bases at V and 0 bases at J, with 17 bases in the middle. CDR1 and CDR2 from the germline V gene are SEHNR and FQNEAQ (reference sequence).

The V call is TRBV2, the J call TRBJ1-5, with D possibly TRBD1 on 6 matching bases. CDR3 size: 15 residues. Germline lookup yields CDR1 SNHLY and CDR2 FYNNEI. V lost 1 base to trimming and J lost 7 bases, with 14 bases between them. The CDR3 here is CASSEEGGGAQPQHF. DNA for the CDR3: TGTGCCAGCAGTGAAGAGGGGGGAGGGGCCCAGCCCCAGCATTTT. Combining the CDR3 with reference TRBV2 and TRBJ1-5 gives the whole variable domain EPEVTQTPSHQVTQMGQEVILRCVPISNHLYFYWYRQILGQKVEFLVSFYNNEISEKSEIFDDQFSVERPDGSNFTLKIRSTKLEDSAMYFCASSEEGGGAQPQHFGDGTRLSIL.

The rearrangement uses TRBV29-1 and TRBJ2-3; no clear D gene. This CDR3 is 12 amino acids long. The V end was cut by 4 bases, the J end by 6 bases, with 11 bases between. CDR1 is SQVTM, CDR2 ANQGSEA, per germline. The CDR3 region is CSVGQRKDTQYF. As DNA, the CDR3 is TGCAGCGTTGGGCAGCGAAAGGATACGCAGTATTTT.

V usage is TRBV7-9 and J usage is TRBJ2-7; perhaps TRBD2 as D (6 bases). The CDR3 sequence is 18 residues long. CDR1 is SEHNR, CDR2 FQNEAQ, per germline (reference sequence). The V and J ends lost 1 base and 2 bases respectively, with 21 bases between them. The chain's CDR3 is CASSLGRSLRGPPYEQYF. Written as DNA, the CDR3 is TGTGCCAGCAGCTTAGGCCGTAGCTTGCGGGGACCTCCCTACGAGCAGTACTTC.

The CDR3 nucleotides are TGTGCCAGCAGCTTATCGGACAGTTTAGGATATGGCTACACCTTC. Translated: CASSLSDSLGYGYTF. The chain employs TRBV7-8 and TRBJ1-2; possible D gene TRBD1, 6 bases. The V gene's germline CDR1 is SGHVS and CDR2 FQNEAQ. Between the trimmed V and J ends, which lost 2 bases and 5 bases, there was a span of 15 bases. There are 15 residues in the CDR3.

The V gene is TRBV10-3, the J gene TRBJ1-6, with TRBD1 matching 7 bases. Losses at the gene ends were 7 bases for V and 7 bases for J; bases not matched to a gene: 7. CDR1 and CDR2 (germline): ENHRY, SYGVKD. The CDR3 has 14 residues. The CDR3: CAINAGTANSPLHF. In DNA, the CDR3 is TGTGCCATCAACGCCGGGACAGCAAATTCACCCCTCCACTTT.

CDR3 region: CASSPPAGGSEKLFF. The CDR3 DNA follows: TGTGCCAGCTCACCACCCGCAGGGGGAAGTGAAAAACTGTTTTTT. The rearrangement links TRBV18 to TRBJ1-4; TRBD1 agrees at 7 bases. From germline, CDR1 is KGHSH and CDR2 LQKENI. The CDR3 runs to 15 residues. Losses at the gene ends were 0 bases for V and 7 bases for J; bases not matched to a gene: 5.

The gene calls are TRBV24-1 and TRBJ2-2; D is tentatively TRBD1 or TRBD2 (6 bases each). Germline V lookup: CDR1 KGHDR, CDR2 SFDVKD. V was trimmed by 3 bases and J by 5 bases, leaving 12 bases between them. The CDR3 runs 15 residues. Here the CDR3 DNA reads TGTGCCACCAGTGATCCCGGGGGCGATACCGGGGAGCTGTTTTTT. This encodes CATSDPGGDTGELFF.

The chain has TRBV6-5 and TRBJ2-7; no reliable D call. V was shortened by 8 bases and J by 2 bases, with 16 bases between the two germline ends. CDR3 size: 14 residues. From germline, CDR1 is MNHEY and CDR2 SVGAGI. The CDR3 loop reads CASAQGWSTYEQYF. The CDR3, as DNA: TGTGCCAGCGCCCAAGGGTGGTCGACCTACGAGCAGTACTTC.

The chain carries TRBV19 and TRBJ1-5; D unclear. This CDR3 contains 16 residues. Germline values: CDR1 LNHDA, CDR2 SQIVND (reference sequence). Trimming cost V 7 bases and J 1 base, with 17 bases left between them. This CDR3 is CASTVAAGRSNQPQHF. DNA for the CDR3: TGTGCCAGTACCGTAGCCGCGGGTAGGAGCAATCAGCCCCAGCATTTT. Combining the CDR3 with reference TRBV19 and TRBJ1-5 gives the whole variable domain DGGITQSPKYLFRKEGQNVTLSCEQNLNHDAMYWYRQDPGQGLRLIYYSQIVNDFQKGDIAEGYSVSREKKESFPLTVTSAQKNPTAFYLCASTVAAGRSNQPQHFGDGTRLSIL.

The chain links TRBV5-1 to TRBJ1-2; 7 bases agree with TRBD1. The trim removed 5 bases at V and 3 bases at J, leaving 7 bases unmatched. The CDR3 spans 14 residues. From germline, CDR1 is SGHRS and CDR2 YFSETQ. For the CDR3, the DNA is TGCGCCAGCAGTTTCGACAGGGAGGACTATGGCTACACCTTC. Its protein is CASSFDREDYGYTF. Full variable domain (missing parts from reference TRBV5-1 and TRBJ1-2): KAGVTQTPRYLIKTRGQQVTLSCSPISGHRSVSWYQQTPGQGLQFLFEYFSETQRNKGNFPGRFSGRQFSNSRSEMNVSTLELGDSALYLCASSFDREDYGYTFGSGTRLTVV.

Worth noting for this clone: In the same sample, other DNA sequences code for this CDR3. The CDR3, as DNA: TGTGCCAGCAGTTACTCGCGGGCCTCGAACACTGAAGCTTTCTTT. Protein product: CASSYSRASNTEAFF. The V call is TRBV6-5, the J call TRBJ1-1; D not resolved. The V gene's germline CDR1 is MNHEY and CDR2 SVGAGI. V was trimmed by 0 bases and J by 1 base, leaving 9 bases between them. This CDR3 region has 15 residues.

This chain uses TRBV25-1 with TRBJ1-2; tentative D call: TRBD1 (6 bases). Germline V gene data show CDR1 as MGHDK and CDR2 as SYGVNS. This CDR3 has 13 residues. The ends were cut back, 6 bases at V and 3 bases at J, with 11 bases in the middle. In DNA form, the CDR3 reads TGTGCCAGCAGGCCGGGGGGCGACTATGGCTACACCTTC. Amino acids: CASRPGGDYGYTF.

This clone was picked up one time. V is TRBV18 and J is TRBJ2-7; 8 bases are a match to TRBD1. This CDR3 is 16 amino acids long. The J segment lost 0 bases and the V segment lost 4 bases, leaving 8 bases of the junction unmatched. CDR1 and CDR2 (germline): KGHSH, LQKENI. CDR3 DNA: TGTGCCAGCTCACTCGACAGGGGCGGACTCTCCTACGAGCAGTACTTC. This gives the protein CASSLDRGGLSYEQYF. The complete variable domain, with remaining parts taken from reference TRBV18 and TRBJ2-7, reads NAGVMQNPRHLVRRRGQEARLRCSPMKGHSHVYWYRQLPEEGLKFMVYLQKENIIDESGMPKERFSAEFPKEGPSILRIQQVVRGDSAAYFCASSLDRGGLSYEQYFGPGTRLTVT.

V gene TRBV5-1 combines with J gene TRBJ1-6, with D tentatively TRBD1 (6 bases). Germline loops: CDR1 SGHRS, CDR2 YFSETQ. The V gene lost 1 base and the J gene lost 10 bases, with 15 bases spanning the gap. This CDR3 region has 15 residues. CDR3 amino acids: CASSLRPGAESPLHF. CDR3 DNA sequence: TGCGCCAGCAGCTTGAGGCCGGGGGCAGAATCACCCCTCCACTTT.

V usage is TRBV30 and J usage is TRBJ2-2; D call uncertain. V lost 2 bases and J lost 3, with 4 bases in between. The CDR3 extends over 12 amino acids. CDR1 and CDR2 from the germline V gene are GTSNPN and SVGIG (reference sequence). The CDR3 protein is CAWSPYTGELFF. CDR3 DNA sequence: TGTGCCTGGAGTCCTTACACCGGGGAGCTGTTTTTT.

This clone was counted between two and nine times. The CDR3 reads CASNRQGNNEQFF. The CDR3 DNA follows: TGTGCCAGTAATAGACAGGGCAACAATGAGCAGTTCTTC. The chain couples TRBV19 to TRBJ2-1, with 7 bases identical to TRBD1. V dropped 7 bases and J dropped 5; count of bases not matched to a gene: 5. The CDR3 has 13 residues. Germline assignment: CDR1 LNHDA and CDR2 SQIVND (reference sequence).

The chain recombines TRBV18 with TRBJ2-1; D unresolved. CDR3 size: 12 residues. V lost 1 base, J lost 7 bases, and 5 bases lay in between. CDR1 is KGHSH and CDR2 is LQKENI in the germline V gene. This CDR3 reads CASSPHANEQFF. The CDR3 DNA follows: TGTGCCAGCTCACCACACGCTAATGAGCAGTTCTTC.

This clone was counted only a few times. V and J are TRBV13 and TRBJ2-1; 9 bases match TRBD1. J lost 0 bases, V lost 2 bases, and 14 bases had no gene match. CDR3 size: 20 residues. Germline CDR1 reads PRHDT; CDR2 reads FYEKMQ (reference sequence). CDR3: CASSLNRGRLSTSSYNEQFF. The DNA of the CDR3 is TGTGCCAGCAGCTTAAACAGGGGGCGCTTATCAACGAGCTCCTACAATGAGCAGTTCTTC.

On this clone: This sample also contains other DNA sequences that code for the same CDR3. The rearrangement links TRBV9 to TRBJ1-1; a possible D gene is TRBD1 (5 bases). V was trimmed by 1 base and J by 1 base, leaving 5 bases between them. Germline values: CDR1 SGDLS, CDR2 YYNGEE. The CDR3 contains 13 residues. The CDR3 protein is CASSVTGNTEAFF. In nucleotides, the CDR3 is TGTGCCAGCAGCGTAACAGGGAACACTGAAGCTTTCTTT.

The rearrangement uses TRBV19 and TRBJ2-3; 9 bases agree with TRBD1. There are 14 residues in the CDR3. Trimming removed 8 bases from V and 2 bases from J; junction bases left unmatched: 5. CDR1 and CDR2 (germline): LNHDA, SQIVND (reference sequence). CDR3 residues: CASGQGLNTDTQYF. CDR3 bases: TGTGCCAGTGGACAGGGGCTGAACACAGATACGCAGTATTTT.